The clone carrying this TCR beta chain has only one observation. Its antigen is unknown. These data come from a study of post-analysis software for immune sequencing data. Turning to the study itself: Included courses were relapsing-remitting and secondary progressive multiple sclerosis; progressive-relapsing multiple sclerosis was also included.

Unique-molecular-identifier-tagged TCR beta cDNA libraries were used. T cells, roughly 0.85 to 10 million of them, yielded 500,000 to 600,000 cDNA molecules. Each CDR3 protein is one row after TCRdb ran MiXCR on the PCR reads. The sample yields more than 500,000 distinct CDR3 sequences, 30% to 40% seen once. Whole-study results and caveats: Patients carried four or five TRBV segments more frequently than controls did, and TRBV5-6, TRBV5-1 and TRBV20-1 were among them. Normalized Chao1 diversity in multiple sclerosis patients fell significantly below that of controls. Batch-mates among the samples co-clustered strongly by F measure.

CDR1 and CDR2 from the germline V gene are DFQATT and SNEGSKA (reference sequence). This CDR3 is 15 amino acids long. V was cut by 5 bases and J by 5 bases, with 19 bases left in between. The V gene is TRBV20-1, the J gene TRBJ1-5; tentative D call: TRBD1 (6 bases). The source is a girl under 18 with multiple sclerosis. Sequencing was performed on blood. This CDR3 reads CSARPGAGEHQPQHF. DNA for the CDR3: TGCAGTGCTCGCCCTGGCGCAGGGGAGCATCAGCCCCAGCATTTT.